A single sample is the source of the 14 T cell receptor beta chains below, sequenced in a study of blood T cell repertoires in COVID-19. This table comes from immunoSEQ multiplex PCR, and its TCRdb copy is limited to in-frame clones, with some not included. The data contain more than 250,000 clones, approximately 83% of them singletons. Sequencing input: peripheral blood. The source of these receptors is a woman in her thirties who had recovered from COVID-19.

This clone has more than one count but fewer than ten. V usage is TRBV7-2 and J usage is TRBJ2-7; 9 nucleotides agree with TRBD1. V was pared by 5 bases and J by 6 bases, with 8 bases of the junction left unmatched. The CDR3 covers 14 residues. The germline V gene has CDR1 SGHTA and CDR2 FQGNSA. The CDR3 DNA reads TGTGCCAGCAGCCAATTGGGACAGGGTCGCGAGCAGTACTTC. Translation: CASSQLGQGREQYF.

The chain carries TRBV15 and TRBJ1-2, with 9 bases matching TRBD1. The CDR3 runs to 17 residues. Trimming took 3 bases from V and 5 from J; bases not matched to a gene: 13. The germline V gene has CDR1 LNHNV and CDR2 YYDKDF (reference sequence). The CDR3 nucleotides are TGTGCCACCAGCAGCCCGGGACAGGGACGAACTGTATATGGCTACACCTTC. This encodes CATSSPGQGRTVYGYTF.

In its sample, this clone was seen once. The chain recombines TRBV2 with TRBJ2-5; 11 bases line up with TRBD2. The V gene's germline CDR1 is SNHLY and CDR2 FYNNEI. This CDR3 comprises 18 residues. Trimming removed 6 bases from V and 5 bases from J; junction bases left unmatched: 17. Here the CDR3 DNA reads TGTGCCAGCAGCGTAACACTTCCTAGCGGGAGGCGGAGGGAGACCCAGTACTTC. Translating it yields CASSVTLPSGRRRETQYF.

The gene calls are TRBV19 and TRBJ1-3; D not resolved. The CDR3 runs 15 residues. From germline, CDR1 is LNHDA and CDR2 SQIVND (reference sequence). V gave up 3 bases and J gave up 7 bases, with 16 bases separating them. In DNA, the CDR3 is TGTGCCAGTAGTATTCCTGCCCCTTCGCGGAACACCATATATTTT. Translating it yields CASSIPAPSRNTIYF.

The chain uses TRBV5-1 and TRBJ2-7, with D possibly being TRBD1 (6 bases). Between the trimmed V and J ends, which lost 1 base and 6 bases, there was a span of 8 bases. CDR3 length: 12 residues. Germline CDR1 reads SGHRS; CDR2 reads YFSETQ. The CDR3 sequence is CASSLTGPEQYF. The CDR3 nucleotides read TGCGCCAGCAGCTTGACAGGGCCCGAGCAGTACTTC. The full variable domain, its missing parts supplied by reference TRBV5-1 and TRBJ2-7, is KAGVTQTPRYLIKTRGQQVTLSCSPISGHRSVSWYQQTPGQGLQFLFEYFSETQRNKGNFPGRFSGRQFSNSRSEMNVSTLELGDSALYLCASSLTGPEQYFGPGTRLTVT.

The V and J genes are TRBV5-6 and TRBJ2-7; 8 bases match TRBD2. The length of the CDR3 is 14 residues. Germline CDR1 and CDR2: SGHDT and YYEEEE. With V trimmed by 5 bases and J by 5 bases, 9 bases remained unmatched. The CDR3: CASRRAGGPDEQYF. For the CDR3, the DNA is TGTGCCAGCAGACGGGCGGGGGGTCCGGACGAGCAGTACTTC.

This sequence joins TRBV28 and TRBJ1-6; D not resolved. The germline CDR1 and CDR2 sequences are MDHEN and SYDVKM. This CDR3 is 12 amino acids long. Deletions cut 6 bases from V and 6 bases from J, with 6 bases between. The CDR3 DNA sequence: TGTGCCAGCAGATCCAGTAATTCACCCCTCCACTTT. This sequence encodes CASRSSNSPLHF.

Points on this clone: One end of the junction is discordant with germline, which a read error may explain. The chain's CDR3 is CASSFWRDGEAQYF. In DNA, the CDR3 is TGTGCCAGCAGCTTTTGGCGGGACGGAGAGGCCCAGTACTTC. V gene TRBV7-9 combines with J gene TRBJ2-5; possibly TRBD2 for D (6 bases). Germline CDR1 and CDR2: SEHNR and FQNEAQ (reference sequence). The CDR3 has 14 amino acids.

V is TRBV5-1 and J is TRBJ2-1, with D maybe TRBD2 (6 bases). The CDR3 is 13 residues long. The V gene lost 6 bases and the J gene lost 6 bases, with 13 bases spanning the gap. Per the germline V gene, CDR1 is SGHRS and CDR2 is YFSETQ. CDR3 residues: CASTSGTPNEQFF. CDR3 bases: TGCGCCAGCACCTCCGGGACTCCCAATGAGCAGTTCTTC.

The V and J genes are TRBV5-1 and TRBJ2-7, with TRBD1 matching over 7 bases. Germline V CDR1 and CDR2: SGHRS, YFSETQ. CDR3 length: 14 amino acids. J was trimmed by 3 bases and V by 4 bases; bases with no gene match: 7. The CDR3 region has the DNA TGCGCCAGCAGCCAGGGACAGTCTCTCTACGAGCAGTACTTC. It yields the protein CASSQGQSLYEQYF.

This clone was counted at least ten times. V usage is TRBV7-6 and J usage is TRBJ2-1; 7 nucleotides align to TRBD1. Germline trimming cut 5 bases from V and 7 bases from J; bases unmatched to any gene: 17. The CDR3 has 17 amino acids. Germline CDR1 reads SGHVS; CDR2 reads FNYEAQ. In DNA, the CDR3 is TGTGCCAGCAGCACGATACAGGGGCGCGGAGGTCGTAATGAGCAGTTCTTC. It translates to CASSTIQGRGGRNEQFF.

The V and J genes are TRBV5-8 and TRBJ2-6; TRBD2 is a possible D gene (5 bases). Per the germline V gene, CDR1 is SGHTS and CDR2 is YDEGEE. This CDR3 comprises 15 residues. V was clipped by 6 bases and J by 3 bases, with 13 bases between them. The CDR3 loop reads CASKRGWLGANVLTF. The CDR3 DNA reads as TGTGCCAGCAAGAGAGGGTGGCTTGGGGCCAACGTCCTGACTTTC.

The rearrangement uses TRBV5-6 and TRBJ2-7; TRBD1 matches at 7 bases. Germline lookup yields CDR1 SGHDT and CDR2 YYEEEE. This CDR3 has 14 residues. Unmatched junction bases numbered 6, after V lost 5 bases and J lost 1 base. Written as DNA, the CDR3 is TGTGCCAGCAGGACGAGGGGGCGATCCTACGAGCAGTACTTC. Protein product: CASRTRGRSYEQYF.

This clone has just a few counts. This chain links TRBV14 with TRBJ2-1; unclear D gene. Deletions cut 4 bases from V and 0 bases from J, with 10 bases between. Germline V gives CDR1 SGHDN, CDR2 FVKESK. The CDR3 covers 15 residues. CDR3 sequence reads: CASSRRPSSYNEQFF. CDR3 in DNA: TGTGCCAGCAGCCGTCGTCCTAGCTCCTACAATGAGCAGTTCTTC.